The 25 T cell receptor beta chains listed next were all sequenced from one sample in a study of T-cell memory formation after mild COVID-19. Via MiXCR, TCRdb re-called the 5' RACE reads, giving one row per CDR3 protein. The top ten clones hold approximately 2.1% of a sample with around 180,000 distinct CDR3 sequences, 16% of them seen once. The sample was PBMCs or a T cell subset sorted from them (not recorded which). The receptors come from an adult woman who had mild COVID-19 (a few samples of this study predate the infection). Cell type and time point are not known.

This clonotype has just a few counts. CDR3 coding DNA: TGTGCCAGCTCACCACCGGGCCAGCCCCAGCATTTT. Its translation: CASSPPGQPQHF. The genes are TRBV18 and TRBJ1-5; D is unresolved. CDR1 KGHSH and CDR2 LQKENI come from the germline V gene. V was clipped by 0 bases and J by 7 bases, with 4 bases between them. This CDR3 comprises 12 residues.

The chain carries TRBV30 and TRBJ1-1, with D maybe TRBD1 (5 bases). This CDR3 spans 13 amino acids. Germline-derived CDR1 and CDR2 are GTSNPN and SVGIG (reference sequence). Trimming removed 1 base from V and 3 bases from J, with 9 bases in between. CDR3 amino acids: CAWSEAGHTEAFF. The CDR3 nucleotides are TGTGCCTGGAGTGAGGCAGGGCACACTGAAGCTTTCTTT.

This clonotype came up a few times. This CDR3 reads CASSQEAWSGYTF. The DNA of the CDR3 is TGCGCCAGCAGCCAAGAAGCGTGGAGCGGCTACACCTTC. V is TRBV4-3 and J is TRBJ1-2, with unresolved D. The germline V gene has CDR1 LGHNA and CDR2 YSLEER. The CDR3 totals 13 residues. V was pared by 0 bases and J by 8 bases, with 10 bases between.

In this sample, this clonotype turned up many times. This rearrangement joins TRBV5-1 to TRBJ2-2; D gene ambiguous. The CDR3 sequence is 16 residues long. Germline CDR1 reads SGHRS; CDR2 reads YFSETQ. V shed 0 bases and J shed 0 bases, with 9 bases lying between them. The CDR3 nucleotides read TGCGCCAGCAGCTTGGATGCATCCGCGAACACCGGGGAGCTGTTTTTT. Amino acid sequence: CASSLDASANTGELFF.

V is TRBV5-1 and J is TRBJ2-5; TRBD2 matches 10 bases. The CDR3 loop spans 15 amino acids. V lost 5 bases and J lost 5; bases outside the gene matches: 9. From germline, CDR1 is SGHRS and CDR2 YFSETQ. The CDR3 nucleotides read TGCGCCAGCAGTTCAGCGGGAGGGAGTATGGAGACCCAGTACTTC. Its protein product is CASSSAGGSMETQYF.

This clonotype was recorded a few times. The rearrangement uses TRBV5-1 and TRBJ1-1, with 8 nucleotides matching TRBD1. Trimming removed 2 bases from V and 6 bases from J; junction bases left unmatched: 3. There are 13 residues in the CDR3. In germline, CDR1 is SGHRS, CDR2 YFSETQ. The DNA of the CDR3 is TGCGCCAGCAGCTTAACAGGGGGGCCTGAAGCTTTCTTT. This translates into CASSLTGGPEAFF.

The CDR3, as DNA: TGTGCCAGCGGCAAGACTAGCGCTACGCAGTATTTT. It is translated as CASGKTSATQYF. This chain links TRBV7-2 with TRBJ2-3, with 8 bases aligning to TRBD2. Germline-derived CDR1 and CDR2 are SGHTA and FQGNSA. There are 12 residues in the CDR3. Germline trimming cut 8 bases from V and 8 bases from J; bases unmatched to any gene: 6.

The chain recombines TRBV19 with TRBJ1-1; a weak D match, TRBD1 (5 bases). CDR1 and CDR2 from the germline V gene are LNHDA and SQIVND (reference sequence). CDR3 length: 13 residues. V shed 3 bases and J shed 6 bases, with 11 bases lying between them. The CDR3, as DNA: TGTGCCAGTAGTATGGGGGTTTCCGCTGAAGCTTTCTTT. It yields the protein CASSMGVSAEAFF.

This sequence joins TRBV7-6 and TRBJ2-2; D unclear. The CDR3 is 13 residues long. Trimming left V 7 bases short and J 2 bases short, with 8 bases between. Germline CDR1 reads SGHVS; CDR2 reads FNYEAQ. This CDR3 reads CASMGTNTGELFF. The CDR3 bases are TGTGCCAGCATGGGAACTAACACCGGGGAGCTGTTTTTT.

J is TRBJ2-3 and V is TRBV5-1; 7 bases are shared with TRBD1. Trimming at V came to 4 bases and at J to 4 bases, leaving 0 bases not matched to a gene. The CDR3 contains 12 residues. Looked up from germline, CDR1 is SGHRS and CDR2 is YFSETQ. The CDR3 loop is CASSQGADTQYF. The CDR3 coding sequence is TGCGCCAGCAGCCAGGGGGCAGATACGCAGTATTTT.

The chain is built from TRBV12-5 and TRBJ2-7; a possible D gene is TRBD2 (6 bases). Trimming took off 0 bases at V and 3 bases at J, with 15 bases between the two ends. This CDR3 comprises 16 residues. From germline, CDR1 is LGHNT and CDR2 FRNRAP. The CDR3 sequence: CASGLVLSGRRYEQYF. In DNA, the CDR3 is TGTGCTAGTGGTTTGGTACTAAGCGGGCGTCGCTACGAGCAGTACTTC. The whole variable domain, filled in from reference TRBV12-5 and TRBJ2-7, reads DARVTQTPRHKVTEMGQEVTMRCQPILGHNTVFWYRQTMMQGLELLAYFRNRAPLDDSGMPKDRFSAEMPDATLATLKIQPSEPRDSAVYFCASGLVLSGRRYEQYFGPGTRLTVT.

A few counts support this clonotype. This CDR3 is CSARGNSWDGYTF. The CDR3 nucleotides are TGCAGTGCTAGAGGGAACAGCTGGGATGGCTACACCTTC. The chain combines TRBV20-1 with TRBJ1-2; D gene ambiguous. CDR1 and CDR2 from the germline V gene are DFQATT and SNEGSKA (reference sequence). The CDR3 covers 13 residues. V gave up 1 base and J gave up 6 bases, with 12 bases separating them.

The genes are TRBV5-1 and TRBJ1-2, with 7 positions matching TRBD1. Unmatched junction bases numbered 12, after V lost 4 bases and J lost 6 bases. Germline CDR1 reads SGHRS; CDR2 reads YFSETQ. This CDR3 comprises 15 residues. CDR3 loop: CASSMTDRVMDGYTF. CDR3 coding DNA: TGCGCCAGCAGCATGACAGACAGGGTGATGGATGGCTACACCTTC.

This clonotype was counted only a few times. The chain has TRBV7-3 and TRBJ1-1; D is unclear. The V gene's germline CDR1 is SGHTA and CDR2 FQGTGA. The CDR3 consists of 14 residues. V was trimmed by 5 bases and J by 6 bases, leaving 16 bases between them. The CDR3 bases are TGTGCCAGCAGCCCTCGGTCCCATGCCCCTGAAGCTTTCTTT. It yields the protein CASSPRSHAPEAFF.

The chain carries TRBV5-1 and TRBJ1-1; 8 nucleotides align to TRBD1. Trimming cost V 0 bases and J 7 bases; bases outside gene matches: 2. The V gene's germline CDR1 is SGHRS and CDR2 YFSETQ. CDR3 size: 13 residues. The CDR3 loop is CASSLGQGLEAFF. The CDR3 DNA is TGCGCCAGCAGCTTGGGACAGGGGCTTGAAGCTTTCTTT.

This clonotype came up a few times. The J gene is TRBJ2-7, the V gene TRBV9; 7 bases align to TRBD1. V lost 1 base and J lost 6; bases outside the gene matches: 7. There are 14 residues in the CDR3. Germline assignment: CDR1 SGDLS and CDR2 YYNGEE. The CDR3: CASSVMDRLSEQYF. For the CDR3, the DNA is TGTGCCAGCAGCGTAATGGACAGGCTTTCCGAGCAGTACTTC.

This clonotype was observed at least ten times. V and J are TRBV29-1 and TRBJ1-5; possibly TRBD1 for D (6 bases). The germline gives CDR1 SQVTM, CDR2 ANQGSEA. The V end lost 7 bases, the J end lost 4 bases, and 14 bases lay between the germline ends. CDR3 length: 13 residues. The CDR3: CSAGRGGNQPQHF. For the CDR3, the DNA is TGCAGCGCCGGAAGGGGGGGGAATCAGCCCCAGCATTTT.

This clonotype turned up a few times. This sequence joins TRBV5-1 and TRBJ2-1, with D possibly being TRBD1 (6 bases). The CDR3 runs 15 residues. Looked up from germline, CDR1 is SGHRS and CDR2 is YFSETQ. Trimming left V 3 bases short and J 8 bases short, with 18 bases between. CDR3: CASSWTDSSGDEQFF. The CDR3 bases are TGCGCCAGCAGCTGGACGGACAGTTCTGGGGATGAGCAGTTCTTC.

The V gene is TRBV6-1, the J gene TRBJ2-3, with 7 bases identical to TRBD1. V was pared by 6 bases and J by 0 bases, with 3 bases of the junction left unmatched. The CDR3 sequence is 14 residues long. The germline CDR1 and CDR2 sequences are MNHNS and SASEGT. The CDR3: CASRDRTSTDTQYF. The DNA of the CDR3 is TGTGCCAGCAGGGACAGGACGAGCACAGATACGCAGTATTTT.

This clonotype has just a few counts. This rearrangement joins TRBV7-9 to TRBJ1-1; D remains ambiguous. The CDR3 has 14 residues. Germline V gives CDR1 SEHNR, CDR2 FQNEAQ (reference sequence). Trimming cost V 3 bases and J 1 base, with 9 bases left between them. For the CDR3, the DNA is TGTGCCAGCAGCTTCCAGGACGGGAACACTGAAGCTTTCTTT. Amino acids: CASSFQDGNTEAFF.

The chain recombines TRBV7-2 with TRBJ2-5; TRBD1 agrees at 10 bases. There are 14 residues in the CDR3. Germline-derived CDR1 and CDR2 are SGHTA and FQGNSA. V trimming: 5 bases; J trimming: 5 bases; junction bases outside the gene matches: 5. CDR3 region: CASSPRDRGETQYF. In DNA form, the CDR3 reads TGTGCCAGCAGCCCGCGGGACAGGGGTGAGACCCAGTACTTC.

This clonotype has just a few counts. This rearrangement joins TRBV6-6 to TRBJ2-7; D gene ambiguous. The CDR3 has 13 amino acids. Trimming took 2 bases from V and 6 from J, leaving 11 bases between them. Germline V gene data show CDR1 as MNHNY and CDR2 as SVGAGI (reference sequence). The CDR3 reads CASSYDFRFEQYF. In DNA form, the CDR3 reads TGTGCCAGCAGTTACGACTTCAGGTTCGAGCAGTACTTC.

V gene TRBV15 combines with J gene TRBJ2-4, with D perhaps given as TRBD1 or TRBD2 (5 bases each). Looked up from germline, CDR1 is LNHNV and CDR2 is YYDKDF (reference sequence). V gave up 8 bases and J gave up 4 bases, with 12 bases separating them. This CDR3 region has 13 residues. The CDR3 nucleotides are TGTGCCACCGCCCCGGGACCTAAAAACATTCAGTACTTC. Encoded protein: CATAPGPKNIQYF.

This clonotype was detected many times. The chain couples TRBV7-2 to TRBJ2-5; D is uncertain. Germline V CDR1 and CDR2: SGHTA, FQGNSA. The CDR3 has 15 amino acids. Trimming removed 5 bases at V and 2 bases at J, with 15 bases between. The CDR3 protein is CASSRGSGRQETQYF. In nucleotides, the CDR3 is TGTGCCAGCAGCCGCGGATCTGGCAGACAAGAGACCCAGTACTTC.

The J gene is TRBJ2-1, the V gene TRBV5-1, with 12 bases aligning to TRBD2. V lost 4 bases to trimming and J lost 4 bases; unmatched junction nucleotides: 9. Germline V CDR1 and CDR2: SGHRS, YFSETQ. This CDR3 has 17 amino acids. The CDR3 nucleotides read TGCGCCAGCAGCACGGCGACTAGCGGGGGACCTTACAATGAGCAGTTCTTC. Protein sequence: CASSTATSGGPYNEQFF.